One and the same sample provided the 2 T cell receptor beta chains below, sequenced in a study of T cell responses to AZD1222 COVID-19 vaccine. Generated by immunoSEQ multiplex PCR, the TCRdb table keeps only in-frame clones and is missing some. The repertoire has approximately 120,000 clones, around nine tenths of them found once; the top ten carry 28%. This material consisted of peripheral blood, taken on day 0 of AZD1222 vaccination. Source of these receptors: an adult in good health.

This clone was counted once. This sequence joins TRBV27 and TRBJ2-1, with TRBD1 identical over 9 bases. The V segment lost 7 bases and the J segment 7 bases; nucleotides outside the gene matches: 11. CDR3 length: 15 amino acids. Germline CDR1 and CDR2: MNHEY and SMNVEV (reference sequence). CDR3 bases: TGTGCCAGCAATCCCGGGACAGGGCTCGAGAATGAGCAGTTCTTC. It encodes CASNPGTGLENEQFF.

The CDR3 region is CASRLTYNQPQHF. CDR3 nucleotides: TGTGCCAGCCGCTTAACGTACAATCAGCCCCAGCATTTT. The chain combines TRBV27 with TRBJ1-5; D remains unclear. Germline CDR1 MNHEY, CDR2 SMNVEV (reference sequence). The CDR3 totals 13 residues. Trimming removed 8 bases at V and 3 bases at J, with 11 bases between.